This T cell receptor beta chain was identified during a study of PD-1 blockade in classical Hodgkin lymphoma. Sequencing was performed with immunoSEQ multiplex PCR; in TCRdb, only in-frame clones are kept and a portion is missing. The repertoire holds 100,000 or so clones, with roughly 89% as singletons. The sample's time point: cycle 4 day 1 (C4D1), after less than seven weeks of nivolumab. Every one of the patients relapsed after autologous stem cell transplantation (brentuximab vedotin exposure was variable). The CDR3 is 14 amino acids. Germline V gene lookup returns CDR1 SGHNT and CDR2 YENEEA. Trimming pared 3 bases from V and 3 bases from J, leaving 10 bases between.

The receptor was isolated from a human donor with classical Hodgkin lymphoma. This rearrangement joins TRBV11-3 to TRBJ2-3, with D possibly matching TRBD2 (7 bases). Sequencing used peripheral blood mononuclear cells (PBMCs), obtained before the fourth cycle of nivolumab. The CDR3 spells CASSFGGPTDTQYF. The CDR3 nucleotides are TGTGCCAGCAGCTTCGGGGGGCCGACAGATACGCAGTATTTT.